This TCR beta chain was found in a study of CD8+ T cells in alopecia areata. On this clone itself: Antigen specificity is unknown.

Collected material from alopecia areata patients comprised lesional scalp punch biopsies and peripheral blood. PBMC-derived CD4+ and CD8+ T cells were sorted. The authors extracted RNA and reverse transcribed it into cDNA as the sequencing template. The table came from immunoSEQ multiplex PCR; TCRdb's copy has only in-frame clones and leaves some out. The sample holds tens of thousands of clones, roughly 51% seen once. Overall study findings and caveats: Scalp specimens additionally yield sequences from normal skin's resident alphabeta T cells. Alopecia totalis/universalis scalp especially showed more expanded CD8+ clones than normal scalp.

The TCR sequence derives from a human donor with alopecia areata. The sequencing sample was made of NKG2D-high CD8+ T cells sorted from blood.

CDR3 in amino acids: CASRGTGVGQETQYF. CDR3 in DNA: TGTGCCAGTAGAGGGACAGGGGTCGGGCAAGAGACCCAGTACTTC. The genes are TRBV19 and TRBJ2-5, with 10 bases fitting TRBD1. Germline CDR1 is LNHDA and CDR2 is SQIVND (reference sequence). V lost 6 bases, J lost 2 bases, and 6 bases stayed unmatched. The CDR3 loop spans 15 amino acids.